What follows is one TCR beta chain and its context. Its cognate antigen is unknown. This sample was included in a study of CD8 T cells in ankylosing spondylitis. Findings and caveats of the study: Ankylosing spondylitis blood appeared to carry a characteristic TCR beta motif of eight or nine highly homologous variants. Before this, some motif variants had been reported in reactive arthritis synovial fluid and blood. Clones linked to disease were reported to show significant enrichment in matched ankylosing spondylitis synovial fluid.

MiXCR was run by TCRdb on the 5' RACE reads, yielding one entry per CDR3 protein. This table has fewer than 750,000 distinct CDR3 sequences, around 20% appearing once. Germline CDR1 reads MGHDK; CDR2 reads SYGVNS. This CDR3 has 12 amino acids. Trimming took off 6 bases at V and 6 bases at J, with 11 bases between the two ends. The receptor was derived from a male donor with ankylosing spondylitis. The material sequenced was blood, either unsorted or a sorted T cell fraction (not recorded which). The chain is built from TRBV25-1 and TRBJ1-2; tentative D call: TRBD1 (6 bases). CDR3 in amino acids: CASRGAADGYTF. CDR3 DNA: TGTGCCAGCAGGGGGGCTGCGGATGGCTACACCTTC.